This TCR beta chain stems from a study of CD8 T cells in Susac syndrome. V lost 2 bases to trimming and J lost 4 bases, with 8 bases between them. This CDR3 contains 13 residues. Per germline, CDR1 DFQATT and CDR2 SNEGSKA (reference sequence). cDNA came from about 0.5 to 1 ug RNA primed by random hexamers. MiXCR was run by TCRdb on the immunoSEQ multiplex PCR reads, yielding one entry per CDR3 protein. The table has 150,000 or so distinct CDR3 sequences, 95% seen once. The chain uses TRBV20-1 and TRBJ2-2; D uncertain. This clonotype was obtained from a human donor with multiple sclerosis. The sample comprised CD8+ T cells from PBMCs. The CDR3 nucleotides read TGCAGTGCTAGATCCAGTTTCACCGGGGAGCTGTTTTTT. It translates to CSARSSFTGELFF.